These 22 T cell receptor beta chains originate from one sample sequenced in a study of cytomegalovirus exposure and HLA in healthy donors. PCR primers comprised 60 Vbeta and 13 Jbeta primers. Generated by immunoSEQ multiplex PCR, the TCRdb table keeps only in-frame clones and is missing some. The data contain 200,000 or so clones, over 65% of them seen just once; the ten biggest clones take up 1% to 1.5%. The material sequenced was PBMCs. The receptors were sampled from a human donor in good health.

The CDR3 DNA reads as TGTGCCAGCAGTGGAGCGGGAGTCGGGTACAATGAGCAGTTCTTC. Its translation: CASSGAGVGYNEQFF. The V call is TRBV2, the J call TRBJ2-1; 8 nucleotides line up with TRBD2. The CDR3 is 15 residues long. Trimming cost V 4 bases and J 4 bases; bases outside gene matches: 6. Per germline, CDR1 SNHLY and CDR2 FYNNEI.

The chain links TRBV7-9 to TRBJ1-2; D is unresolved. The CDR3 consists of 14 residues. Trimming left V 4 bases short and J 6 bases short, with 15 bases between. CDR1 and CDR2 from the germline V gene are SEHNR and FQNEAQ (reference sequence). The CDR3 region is CASSSFSEEHGYTF. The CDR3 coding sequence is TGTGCCAGCAGCTCGTTTTCAGAGGAACATGGCTACACCTTC.

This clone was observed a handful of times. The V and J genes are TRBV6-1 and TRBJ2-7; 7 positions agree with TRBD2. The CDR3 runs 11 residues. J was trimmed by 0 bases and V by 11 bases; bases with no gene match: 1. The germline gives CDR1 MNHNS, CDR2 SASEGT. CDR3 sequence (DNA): TGTGCCGGGGGGGACTCCTACGAGCAGTACTTC. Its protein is CAGGDSYEQYF.

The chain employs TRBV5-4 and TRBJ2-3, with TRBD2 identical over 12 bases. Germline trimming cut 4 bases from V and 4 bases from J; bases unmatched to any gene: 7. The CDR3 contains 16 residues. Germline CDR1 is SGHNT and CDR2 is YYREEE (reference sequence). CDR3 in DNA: TGTGCCAGCAGCCGTAAGGGACTAGCGGGCGCAGATACGCAGTATTTT. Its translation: CASSRKGLAGADTQYF.

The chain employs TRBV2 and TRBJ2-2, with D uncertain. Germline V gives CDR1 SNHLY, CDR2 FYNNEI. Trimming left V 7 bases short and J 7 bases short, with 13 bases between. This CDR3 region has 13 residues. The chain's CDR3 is CASTQAPFGELFF. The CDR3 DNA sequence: TGTGCCAGCACGCAGGCACCTTTCGGGGAGCTGTTTTTT.

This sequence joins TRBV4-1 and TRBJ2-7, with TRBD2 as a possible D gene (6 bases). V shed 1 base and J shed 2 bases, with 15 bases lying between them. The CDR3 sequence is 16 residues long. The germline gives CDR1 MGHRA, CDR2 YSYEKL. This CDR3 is CASSQVIPGLTYEQYF. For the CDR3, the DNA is TGCGCCAGCAGCCAAGTCATTCCGGGACTTACCTACGAGCAGTACTTC.

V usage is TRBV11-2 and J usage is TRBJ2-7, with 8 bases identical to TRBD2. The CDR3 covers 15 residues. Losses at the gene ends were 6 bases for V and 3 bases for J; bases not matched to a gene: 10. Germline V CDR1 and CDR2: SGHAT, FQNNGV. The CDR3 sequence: CASRIVAGSHYEQYF. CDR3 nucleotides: TGTGCCAGCAGGATTGTAGCGGGAAGCCACTACGAGCAGTACTTC.

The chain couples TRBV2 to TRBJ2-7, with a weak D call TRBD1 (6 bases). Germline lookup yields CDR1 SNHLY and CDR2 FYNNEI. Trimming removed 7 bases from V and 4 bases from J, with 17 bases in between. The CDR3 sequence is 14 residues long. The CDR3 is CASKERTARYEQYF. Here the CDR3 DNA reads TGTGCCAGCAAGGAAAGGACAGCCCGGTACGAGCAGTACTTC.

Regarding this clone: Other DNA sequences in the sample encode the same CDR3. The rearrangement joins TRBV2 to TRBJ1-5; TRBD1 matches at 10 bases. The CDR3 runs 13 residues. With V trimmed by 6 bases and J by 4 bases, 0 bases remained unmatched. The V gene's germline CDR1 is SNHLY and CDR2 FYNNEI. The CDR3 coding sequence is TGTGCCAGCAGGGACAGGGGGAATCAGCCCCAGCATTTT. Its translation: CASRDRGNQPQHF.

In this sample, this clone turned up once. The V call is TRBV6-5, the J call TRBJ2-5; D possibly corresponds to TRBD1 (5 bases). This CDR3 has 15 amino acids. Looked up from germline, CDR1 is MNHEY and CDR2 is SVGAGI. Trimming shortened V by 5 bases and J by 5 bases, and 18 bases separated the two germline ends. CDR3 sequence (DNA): TGTGCCAGCAGTCCACGGCGGCAGGGCTCGGAGACCCAGTACTTC. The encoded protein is CASSPRRQGSETQYF.

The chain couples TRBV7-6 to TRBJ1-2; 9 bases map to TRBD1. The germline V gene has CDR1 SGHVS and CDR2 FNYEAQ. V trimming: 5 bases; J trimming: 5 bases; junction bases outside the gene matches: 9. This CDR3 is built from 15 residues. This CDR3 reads CASSPQDRGRYGYTF. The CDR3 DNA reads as TGTGCCAGCAGCCCCCAGGACAGGGGACGGTATGGCTACACCTTC.

Here the CDR3 reads CASSLGPGQWGHTGNTIYF. The CDR3 DNA reads as TGCGCCAGCAGCTTGGGACCGGGACAATGGGGACATACTGGAAACACCATATATTTT. The genes are TRBV5-1 and TRBJ1-3; D possibly corresponds to TRBD1 (6 bases). The germline V and J ends were trimmed by 0 bases and 2 bases, with 21 bases remaining between them. This CDR3 is built from 19 residues. CDR1 is SGHRS and CDR2 is YFSETQ in the germline V gene.

The CDR3 nucleotides are TGTGCCAGCAGTTTTTCTGGGGGGAGGGACGACTATGGCTACACCTTC. Residues: CASSFSGGRDDYGYTF. The J gene is TRBJ1-2, the V gene TRBV6-5; weak D call: TRBD1 (5 bases). Germline V lookup: CDR1 MNHEY, CDR2 SVGAGI. Trimming cost V 4 bases and J 3 bases, with 18 bases left between them. This CDR3 has 16 amino acids.

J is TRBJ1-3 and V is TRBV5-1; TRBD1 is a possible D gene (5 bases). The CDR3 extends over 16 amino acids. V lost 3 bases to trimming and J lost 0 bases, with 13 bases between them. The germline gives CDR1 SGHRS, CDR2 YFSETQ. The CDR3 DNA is TGCGCCAGCAGCTCGGGACTTTGGAGCTCTGGAAACACCATATATTTT. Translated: CASSSGLWSSGNTIYF. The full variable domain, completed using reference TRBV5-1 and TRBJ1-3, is KAGVTQTPRYLIKTRGQQVTLSCSPISGHRSVSWYQQTPGQGLQFLFEYFSETQRNKGNFPGRFSGRQFSNSRSEMNVSTLELGDSALYLCASSSGLWSSGNTIYFGEGSWLTVV.

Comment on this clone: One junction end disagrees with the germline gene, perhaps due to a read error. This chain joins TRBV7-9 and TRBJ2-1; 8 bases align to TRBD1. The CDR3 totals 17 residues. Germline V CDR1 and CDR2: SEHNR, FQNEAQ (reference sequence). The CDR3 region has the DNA TGTTCCAGCAGCTTAGAATACCGGACAGGGACTTACAATGAGCAGTTCTTC. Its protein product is CSSSLEYRTGTYNEQFF.

CDR3 bases: TGCAGCGGCACGGGGACACTTGTGAACACTGAAGCTTTCTTT. Translating gives CSGTGTLVNTEAFF. This chain connects TRBV29-1 to TRBJ1-1, with a weak D call TRBD1 (6 bases). The CDR3 loop spans 14 amino acids. V lost 7 bases and J 0 bases, leaving 15 bases between the germline ends. The germline V gene encodes CDR1 SQVTM and CDR2 ANQGSEA.

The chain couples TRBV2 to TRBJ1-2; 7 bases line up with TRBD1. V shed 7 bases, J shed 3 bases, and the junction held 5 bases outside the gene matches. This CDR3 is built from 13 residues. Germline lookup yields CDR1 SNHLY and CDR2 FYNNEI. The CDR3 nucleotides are TGTGCCAGCACTCAGGGGGTTGACTATGGCTACACCTTC. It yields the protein CASTQGVDYGYTF.

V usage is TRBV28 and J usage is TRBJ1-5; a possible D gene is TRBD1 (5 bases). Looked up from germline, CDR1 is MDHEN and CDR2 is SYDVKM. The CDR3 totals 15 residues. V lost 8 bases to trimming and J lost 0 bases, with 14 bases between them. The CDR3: CASRGEGFSNQPQHF. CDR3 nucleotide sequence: TGTGCCAGCCGGGGGGAAGGGTTTAGCAATCAGCCCCAGCATTTT.

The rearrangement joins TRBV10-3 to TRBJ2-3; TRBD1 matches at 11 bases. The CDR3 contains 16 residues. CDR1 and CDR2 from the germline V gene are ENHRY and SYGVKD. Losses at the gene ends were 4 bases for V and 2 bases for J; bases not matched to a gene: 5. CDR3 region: CAISGQDRGLTDTQYF. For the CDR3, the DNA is TGTGCCATCAGTGGCCAGGACAGGGGGCTCACAGATACGCAGTATTTT.

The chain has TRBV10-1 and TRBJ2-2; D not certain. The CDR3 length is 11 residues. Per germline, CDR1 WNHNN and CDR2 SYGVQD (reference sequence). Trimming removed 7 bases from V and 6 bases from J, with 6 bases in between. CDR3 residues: CASNPPGELFF. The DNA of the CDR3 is TGCGCCAGCAATCCTCCCGGGGAGCTGTTTTTT.

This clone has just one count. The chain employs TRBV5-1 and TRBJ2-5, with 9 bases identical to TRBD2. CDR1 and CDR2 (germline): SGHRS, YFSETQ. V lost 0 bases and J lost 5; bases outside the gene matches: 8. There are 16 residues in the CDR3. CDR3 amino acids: CASSLVGGRAVETQYF. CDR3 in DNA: TGCGCCAGCAGCTTGGTTGGCGGGAGGGCCGTGGAGACCCAGTACTTC.

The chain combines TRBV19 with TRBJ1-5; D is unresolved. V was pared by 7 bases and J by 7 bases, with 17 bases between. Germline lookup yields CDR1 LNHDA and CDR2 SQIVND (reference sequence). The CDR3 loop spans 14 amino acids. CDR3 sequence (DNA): TGTGCCAGTACTTGGAGAGGGTCGGACCAGCCCCAGCATTTT. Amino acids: CASTWRGSDQPQHF.